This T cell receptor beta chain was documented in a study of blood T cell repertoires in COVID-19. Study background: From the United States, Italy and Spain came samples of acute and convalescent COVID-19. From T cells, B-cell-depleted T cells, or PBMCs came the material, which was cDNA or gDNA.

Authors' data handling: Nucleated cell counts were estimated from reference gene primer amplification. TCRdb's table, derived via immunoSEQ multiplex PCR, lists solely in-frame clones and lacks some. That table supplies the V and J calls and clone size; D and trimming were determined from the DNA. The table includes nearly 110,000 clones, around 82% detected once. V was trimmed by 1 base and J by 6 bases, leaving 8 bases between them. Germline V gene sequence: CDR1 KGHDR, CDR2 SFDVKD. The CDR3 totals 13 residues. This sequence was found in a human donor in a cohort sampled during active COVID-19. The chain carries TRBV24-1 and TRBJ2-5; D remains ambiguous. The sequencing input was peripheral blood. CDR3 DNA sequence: TGTGCCACCAGTGATTTTGGCGGAAAGACCCAGTACTTC. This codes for CATSDFGGKTQYF.